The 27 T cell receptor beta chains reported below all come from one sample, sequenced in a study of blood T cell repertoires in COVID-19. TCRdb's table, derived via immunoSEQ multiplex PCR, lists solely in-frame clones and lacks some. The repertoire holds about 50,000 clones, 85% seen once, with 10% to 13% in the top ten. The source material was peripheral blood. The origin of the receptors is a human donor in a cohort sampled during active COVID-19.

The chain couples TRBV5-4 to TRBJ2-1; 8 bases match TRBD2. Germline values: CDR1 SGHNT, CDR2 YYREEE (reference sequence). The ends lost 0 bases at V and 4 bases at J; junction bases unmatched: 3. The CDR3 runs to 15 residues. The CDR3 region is CASSLAGLAYNEQFF. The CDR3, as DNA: TGTGCCAGCAGCTTGGCCGGACTAGCATACAATGAGCAGTTCTTC.

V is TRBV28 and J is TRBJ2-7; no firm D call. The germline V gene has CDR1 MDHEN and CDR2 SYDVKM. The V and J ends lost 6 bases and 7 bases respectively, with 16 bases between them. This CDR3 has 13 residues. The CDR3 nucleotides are TGTGCCAGCAGCCCCGGTGACTTAAGAGAGCAGTACTTC. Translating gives CASSPGDLREQYF.

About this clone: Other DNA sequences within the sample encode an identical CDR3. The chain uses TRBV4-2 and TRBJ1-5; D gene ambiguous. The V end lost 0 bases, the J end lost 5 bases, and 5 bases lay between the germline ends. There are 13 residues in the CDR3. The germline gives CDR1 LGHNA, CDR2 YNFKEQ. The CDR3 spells CASSQEPDQPQHF. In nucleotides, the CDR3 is TGTGCCAGCAGCCAAGAACCAGATCAGCCCCAGCATTTT.

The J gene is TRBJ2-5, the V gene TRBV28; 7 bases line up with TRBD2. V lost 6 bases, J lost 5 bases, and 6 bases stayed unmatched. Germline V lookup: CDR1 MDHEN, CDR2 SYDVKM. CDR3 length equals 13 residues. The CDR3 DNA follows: TGTGCCAGCAGCCTCCTGGGGGGGGAGACCCAGTACTTC. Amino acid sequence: CASSLLGGETQYF.

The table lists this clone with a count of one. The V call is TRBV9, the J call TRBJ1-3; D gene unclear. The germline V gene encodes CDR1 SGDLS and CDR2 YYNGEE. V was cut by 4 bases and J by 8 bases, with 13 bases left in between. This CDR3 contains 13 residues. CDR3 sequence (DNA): TGTGCCAGCAGCCTCGGTTTGATAGACACCATATATTTT. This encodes CASSLGLIDTIYF.

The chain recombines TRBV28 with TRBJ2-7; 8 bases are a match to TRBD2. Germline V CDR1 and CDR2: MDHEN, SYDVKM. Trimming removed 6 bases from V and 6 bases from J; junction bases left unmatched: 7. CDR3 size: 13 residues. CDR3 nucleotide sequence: TGTGCCAGCAGGAAAGCGGGAGTCCGCGAGCAGTACTTC. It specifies CASRKAGVREQYF. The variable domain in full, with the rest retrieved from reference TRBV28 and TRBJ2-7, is DVKVTQSSRYLVKRTGEKVFLECVQDMDHENMFWYRQDPGLGLRLIYFSYDVKMKEKGDIPEGYSVSREKKERFSLILESASTNQTSMYLCASRKAGVREQYFGPGTRLTVT.

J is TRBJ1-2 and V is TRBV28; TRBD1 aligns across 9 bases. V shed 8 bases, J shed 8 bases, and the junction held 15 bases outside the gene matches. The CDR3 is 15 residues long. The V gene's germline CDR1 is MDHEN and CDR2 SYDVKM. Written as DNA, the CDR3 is TGTGCCAGCGGTACGGGACAGGGTTACAGAGGCGGCTACACCTTC. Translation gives CASGTGQGYRGGYTF.

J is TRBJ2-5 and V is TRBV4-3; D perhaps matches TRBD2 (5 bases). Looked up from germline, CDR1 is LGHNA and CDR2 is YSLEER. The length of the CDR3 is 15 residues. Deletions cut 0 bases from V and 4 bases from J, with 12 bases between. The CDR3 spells CASSQDWGARETQYF. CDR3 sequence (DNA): TGCGCCAGCAGCCAAGATTGGGGAGCAAGAGAGACCCAGTACTTC.

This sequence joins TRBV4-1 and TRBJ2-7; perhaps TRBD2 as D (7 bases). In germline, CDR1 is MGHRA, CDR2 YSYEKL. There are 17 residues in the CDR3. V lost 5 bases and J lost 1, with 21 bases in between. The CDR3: CASSSGVKRDPSYEQYF. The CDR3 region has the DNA TGCGCCAGCAGCTCAGGGGTCAAGCGGGACCCTTCCTACGAGCAGTACTTC.

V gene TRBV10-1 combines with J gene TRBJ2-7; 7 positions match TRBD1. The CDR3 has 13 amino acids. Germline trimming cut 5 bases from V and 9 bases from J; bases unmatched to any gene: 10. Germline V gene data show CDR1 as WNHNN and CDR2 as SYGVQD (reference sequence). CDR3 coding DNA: TGCGCCAGCAGTTCCTGGCCCTCAGGGGGGCAGTACTTC. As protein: CASSSWPSGGQYF.

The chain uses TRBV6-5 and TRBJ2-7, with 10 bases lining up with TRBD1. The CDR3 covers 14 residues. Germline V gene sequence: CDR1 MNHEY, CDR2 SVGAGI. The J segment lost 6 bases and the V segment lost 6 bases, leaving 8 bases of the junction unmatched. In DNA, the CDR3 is TGTGCCAGCAGGGCCGGGACAGGGGTGGCCGAGCAGTACTTC. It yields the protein CASRAGTGVAEQYF.

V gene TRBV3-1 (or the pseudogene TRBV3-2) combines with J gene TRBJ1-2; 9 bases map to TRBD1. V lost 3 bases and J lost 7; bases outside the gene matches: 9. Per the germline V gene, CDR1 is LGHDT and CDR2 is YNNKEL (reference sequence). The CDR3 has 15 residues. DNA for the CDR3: TGTGCCAGCAGCCAGCGCGGGACAGGGCCCGGTGGCTACACCTTC. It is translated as CASSQRGTGPGGYTF.

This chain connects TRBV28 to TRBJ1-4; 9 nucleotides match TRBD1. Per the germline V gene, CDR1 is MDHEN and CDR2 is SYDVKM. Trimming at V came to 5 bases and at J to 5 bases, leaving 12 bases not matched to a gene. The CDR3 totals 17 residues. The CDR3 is CASSESAGTGYNEKLFF. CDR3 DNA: TGTGCCAGCAGTGAGTCTGCTGGGACAGGGTACAATGAAAAACTGTTTTTT.

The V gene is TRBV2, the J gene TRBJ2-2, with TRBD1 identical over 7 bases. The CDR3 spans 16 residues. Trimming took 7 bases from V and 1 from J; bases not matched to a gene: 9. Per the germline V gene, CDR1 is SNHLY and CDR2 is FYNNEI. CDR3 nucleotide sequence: TGTGCCAGCACGAGGTTCGGACAGGTGAACACCGGGGAGCTGTTTTTT. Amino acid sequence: CASTRFGQVNTGELFF.

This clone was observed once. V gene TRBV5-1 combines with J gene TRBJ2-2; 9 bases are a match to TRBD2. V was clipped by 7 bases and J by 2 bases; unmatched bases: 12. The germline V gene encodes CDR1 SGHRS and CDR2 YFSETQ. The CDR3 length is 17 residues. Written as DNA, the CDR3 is TGCGCCAGCCATGGGGGGCTAGCGGGACTTAACACCGGGGAGCTGTTTTTT. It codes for CASHGGLAGLNTGELFF.

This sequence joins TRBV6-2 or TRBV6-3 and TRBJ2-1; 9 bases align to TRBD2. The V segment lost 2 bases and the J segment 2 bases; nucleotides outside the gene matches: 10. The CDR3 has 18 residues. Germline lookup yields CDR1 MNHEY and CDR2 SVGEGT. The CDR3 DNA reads TGTGCCAGCAGTTACGGGTCAGAGGCGGGAGGGCCCTACAATGAGCAGTTCTTC. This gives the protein CASSYGSEAGGPYNEQFF.

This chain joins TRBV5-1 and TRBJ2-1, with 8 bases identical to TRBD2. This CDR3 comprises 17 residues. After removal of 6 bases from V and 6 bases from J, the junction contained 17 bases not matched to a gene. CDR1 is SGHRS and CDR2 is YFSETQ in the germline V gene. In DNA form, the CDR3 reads TGCGCCAGCACCTTTGGGGGGCCCGGGACTAGGGTCAATGAGCAGTTCTTC. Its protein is CASTFGGPGTRVNEQFF.

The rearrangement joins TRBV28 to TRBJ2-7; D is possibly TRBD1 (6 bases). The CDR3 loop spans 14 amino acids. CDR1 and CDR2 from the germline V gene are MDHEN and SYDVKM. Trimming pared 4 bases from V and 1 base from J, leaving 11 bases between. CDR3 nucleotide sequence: TGTGCCAGCAGTTATCCCGGACAGTCCTACGAGCAGTACTTC. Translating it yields CASSYPGQSYEQYF. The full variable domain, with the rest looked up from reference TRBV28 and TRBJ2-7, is DVKVTQSSRYLVKRTGEKVFLECVQDMDHENMFWYRQDPGLGLRLIYFSYDVKMKEKGDIPEGYSVSREKKERFSLILESASTNQTSMYLCASSYPGQSYEQYFGPGTRLTVT.

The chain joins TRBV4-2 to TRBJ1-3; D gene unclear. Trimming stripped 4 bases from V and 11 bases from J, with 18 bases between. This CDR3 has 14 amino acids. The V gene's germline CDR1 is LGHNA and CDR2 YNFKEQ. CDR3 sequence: CASSPVLSVGAIYF. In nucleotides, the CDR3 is TGTGCCAGCAGCCCGGTCCTCTCTGTCGGGGCCATATATTTT.

The CDR3 loop is CSVSGNYGYTF. CDR3 nucleotides: TGCAGCGTTTCAGGGAACTATGGCTACACCTTC. The J gene is TRBJ1-2, the V gene TRBV29-1; tentative D call: TRBD1 (5 bases). Germline V gene sequence: CDR1 SQVTM, CDR2 ANQGSEA. Trimming stripped 5 bases from V and 2 bases from J, with 6 bases between. CDR3 size: 11 residues.

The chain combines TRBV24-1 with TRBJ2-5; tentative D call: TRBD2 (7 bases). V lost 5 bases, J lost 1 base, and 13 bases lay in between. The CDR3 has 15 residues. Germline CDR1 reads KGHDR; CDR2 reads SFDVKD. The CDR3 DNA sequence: TGTGCCACCAGTGTAGGGGGGGCCCCCCAAGAGACCCAGTACTTC. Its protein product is CATSVGGAPQETQYF.

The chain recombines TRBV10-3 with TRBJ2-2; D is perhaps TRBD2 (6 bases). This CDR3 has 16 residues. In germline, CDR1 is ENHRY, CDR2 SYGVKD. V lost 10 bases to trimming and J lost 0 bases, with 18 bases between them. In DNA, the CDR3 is TGTGCCACCGGACCCCTAGCGCACCCGAACACCGGGGAGCTGTTTTTT. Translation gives CATGPLAHPNTGELFF.

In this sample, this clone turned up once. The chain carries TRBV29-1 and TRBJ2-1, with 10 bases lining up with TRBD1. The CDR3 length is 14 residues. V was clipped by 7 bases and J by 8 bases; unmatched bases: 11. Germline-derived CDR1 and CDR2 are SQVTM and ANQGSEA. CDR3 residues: CSAISGTGDDEQFF. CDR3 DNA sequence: TGCAGCGCCATCTCTGGGACAGGGGACGATGAGCAGTTCTTC.

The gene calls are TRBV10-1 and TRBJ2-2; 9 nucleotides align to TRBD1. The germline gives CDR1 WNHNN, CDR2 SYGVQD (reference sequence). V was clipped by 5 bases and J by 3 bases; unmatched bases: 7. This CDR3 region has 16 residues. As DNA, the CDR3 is TGCGCCAGCAGTACTGACAGGGGGAAGGACACCGGGGAGCTGTTTTTT. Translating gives CASSTDRGKDTGELFF.

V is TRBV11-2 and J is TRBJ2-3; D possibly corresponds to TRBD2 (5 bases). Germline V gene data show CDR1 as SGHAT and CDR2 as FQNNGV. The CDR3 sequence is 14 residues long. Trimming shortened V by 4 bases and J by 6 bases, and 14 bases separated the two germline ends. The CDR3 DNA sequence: TGTGCCAGCAGCTCGTTCGGGGTCGGGGATACGCAGTATTTT. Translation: CASSSFGVGDTQYF.

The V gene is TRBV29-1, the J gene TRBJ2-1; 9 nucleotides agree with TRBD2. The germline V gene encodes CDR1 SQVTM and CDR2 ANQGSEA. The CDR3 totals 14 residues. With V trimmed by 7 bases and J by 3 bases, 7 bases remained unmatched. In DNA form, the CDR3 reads TGCAGCGGGGCTAGCGGGACGGACTACAATGAGCAGTTCTTC. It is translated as CSGASGTDYNEQFF.

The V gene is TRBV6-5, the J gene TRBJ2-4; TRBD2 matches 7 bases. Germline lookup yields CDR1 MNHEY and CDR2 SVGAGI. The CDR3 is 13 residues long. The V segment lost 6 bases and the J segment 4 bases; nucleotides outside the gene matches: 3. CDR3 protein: CASRVAGKNIQYF. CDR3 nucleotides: TGTGCCAGCAGGGTAGCGGGTAAAAACATTCAGTACTTC.